This entry describes one T cell receptor beta chain. What antigen it recognizes has not been identified. Base qualities were left out, and no much larger clone turns up one base away. At one collaborating source in Seattle, patients were enrolled during active infection and were followed longitudinally through the course of disease. Each collaborating institution followed its own protocols to collect whole blood in K2EDTA tubes. For TCRbeta analysis, collaborator samples were shipped as frozen whole blood, as isolated PBMCs, or as DNA extracted from either sample type. TCRbeta CDR3 regions were amplified from genomic DNA by means of the immunoSEQ Assay, a bias-controlled multiplex PCR. The paper's data handling went like this. The number of nucleated cells in each sample was estimated from the amplification of reference gene primers within the assay. To quantify the absolute abundance of each unique TCRbeta CDR3 rearrangement, sequence reads were collapsed and filtered. Productive Simpson clonality was computed per sample as the square root of Simpson's diversity index over productive rearrangements. The table was pulled from immuneACCESS by TCRdb, which kept in-frame rearrangements only. Such tables lose some clones; where checked, under half of the loss comes from unresolved V genes, and the rest has no known cause. That table supplies the V and J calls and clone size; D and trimming were determined from the DNA. The sample table records 450,000 or so clones; around 89% of these occur just once. The leading ten clones occupy 1.5% to 1.8% of the sample.

These data belong to a study of blood T cell repertoires in COVID-19 (TCRdb year 2020). About the full investigation: The collaborator samples originated in the United States, Italy and Spain and spanned the acute and convalescent phases of COVID-19. The prospective study material was composed of cDNA or gDNA derived from T cells, B-cell-depleted T cells, or PBMCs. Subjects who had been exposed to COVID-19, were actively infected with it, or had recovered from it provided the deeply sampled blood TCRbeta repertoires that made up the dataset. A de-identified subject ID, COVID-19 status, age in years and sex were almost always included in the sample metadata. Where HLA class I and class II types were available, the types were taken from metadata supplied by the sample provider, not from assay-based typing. A freely available public database, intended as a resource for researchers studying the immune response to SARS-CoV-2, is where the repertoires were released. Samples were obtained from the ongoing ImmuneRACE study (first 160 participants) and from some 1,200 subjects provided by 6 global collaborators. Beyond this particular receptor, the publication reports: The quantity of clinical and demographic metadata differed by source and by participant and was supplied without curation.

Compared with germline, V lacks 3 bases and J lacks 6 bases; bases without a gene match: 9. The germline V gene encodes CDR1 KGHSH and CDR2 LQKENI. The CDR3 goes from the cysteine to the phenylalanine over 15 residues. The kept DNA is CDR3 alone, 45 bases in frame from the first base. The sequence joins TRBV18 to TRBJ2-3; a stretch of 7 junction bases matches TRBD2. The TCR comes from a middle-aged woman with COVID-19, enrolled during active disease. Sequenced input: peripheral blood. The DNA is TGTGCCAGCTCACCCACGGGCGGGAGTACGGATACGCAGTATTTT. Translated, it reads CASSPTGGSTDTQYF.